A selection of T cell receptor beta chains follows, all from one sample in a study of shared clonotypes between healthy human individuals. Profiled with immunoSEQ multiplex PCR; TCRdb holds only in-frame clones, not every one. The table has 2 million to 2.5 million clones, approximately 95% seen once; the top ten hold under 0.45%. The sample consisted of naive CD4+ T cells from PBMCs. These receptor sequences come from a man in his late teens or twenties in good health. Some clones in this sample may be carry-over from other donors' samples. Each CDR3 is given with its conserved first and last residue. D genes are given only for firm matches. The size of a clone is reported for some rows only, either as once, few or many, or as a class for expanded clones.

CASSELGQLNYGYTF	NA	TRBV6-1	NA
CASSVGDRSSYEQYF	NA	TRBV9	NA
CASSPDRYTIYF	NA	TRBV7-2	NA
CASSPGKSGGDTQYF	NA	TRBV5-1	NA
CASSIGLKRDEQYF	NA	TRBV19	NA
CASTSGGRYTEAFF	NA	TRBV28	NA
CASSLRDGSYEQYF	NA	TRBV5-1	NA
CASRTSNQPQHF	NA	TRBV27	NA
CASSLEHPRRGYNEQFF	NA	TRBV7-8	NA
CASSLAGRDTGELFF	TRBD2	TRBV7-3	once
CASSHRGQHQPQHF	TRBD1	TRBV7-6	NA
CASSAPYNEQYF	NA	TRBV7-9	NA
CASSSMGPQETQYF	NA	TRBV5-1	NA
CASSASPGGTEAFF	NA	TRBV6-5	NA
CASSFITSGRTYEQYF	TRBD2	TRBV27	NA
CASSLELAGGNEQFF	TRBD2	TRBV7-9	NA
CSVVSTPGSYEQYF	NA	TRBV29-1	NA
CASSLSVHNEQFF	NA	TRBV5-5	NA
CASSLVQGFNEQFF	NA	TRBV5-4	NA
CAWNLEWFQETQYF	NA	TRBV30	NA